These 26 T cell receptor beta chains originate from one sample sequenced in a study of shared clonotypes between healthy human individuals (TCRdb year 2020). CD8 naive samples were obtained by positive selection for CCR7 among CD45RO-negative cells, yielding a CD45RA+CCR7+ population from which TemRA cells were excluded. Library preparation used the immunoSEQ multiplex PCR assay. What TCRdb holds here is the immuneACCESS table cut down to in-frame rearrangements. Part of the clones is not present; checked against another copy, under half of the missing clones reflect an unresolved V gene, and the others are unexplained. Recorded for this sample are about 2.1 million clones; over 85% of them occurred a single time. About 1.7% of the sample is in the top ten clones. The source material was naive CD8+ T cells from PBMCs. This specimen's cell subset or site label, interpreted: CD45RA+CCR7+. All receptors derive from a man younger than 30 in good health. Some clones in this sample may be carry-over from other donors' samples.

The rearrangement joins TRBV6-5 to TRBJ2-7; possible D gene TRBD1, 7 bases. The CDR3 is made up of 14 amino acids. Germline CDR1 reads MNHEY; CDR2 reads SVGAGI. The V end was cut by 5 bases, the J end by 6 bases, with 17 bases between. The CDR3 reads CASSQTPQGGEQYF. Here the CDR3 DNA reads TGTGCCAGCAGTCAAACCCCTCAGGGGGGCGAGCAGTACTTC.

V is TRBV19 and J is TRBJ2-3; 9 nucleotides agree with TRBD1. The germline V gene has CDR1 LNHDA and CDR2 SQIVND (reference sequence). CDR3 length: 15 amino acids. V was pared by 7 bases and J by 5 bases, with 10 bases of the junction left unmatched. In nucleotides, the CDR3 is TGTGCCAGTACTGGGCAAGGGACAGGGCAAGATACGCAGTATTTT. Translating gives CASTGQGTGQDTQYF.

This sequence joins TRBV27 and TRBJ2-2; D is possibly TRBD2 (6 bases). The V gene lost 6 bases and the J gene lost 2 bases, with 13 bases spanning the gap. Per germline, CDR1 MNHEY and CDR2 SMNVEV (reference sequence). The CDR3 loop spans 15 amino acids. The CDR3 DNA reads TGTGCCAGCAGGTCCCGGGACTTCAACACCGGGGAGCTGTTTTTT. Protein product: CASRSRDFNTGELFF.

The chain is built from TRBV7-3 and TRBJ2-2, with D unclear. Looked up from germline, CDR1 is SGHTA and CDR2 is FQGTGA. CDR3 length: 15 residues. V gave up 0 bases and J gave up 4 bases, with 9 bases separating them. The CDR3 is CASSLTVAATGELFF. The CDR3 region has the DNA TGTGCCAGCAGCTTAACGGTTGCGGCCACCGGGGAGCTGTTTTTT.

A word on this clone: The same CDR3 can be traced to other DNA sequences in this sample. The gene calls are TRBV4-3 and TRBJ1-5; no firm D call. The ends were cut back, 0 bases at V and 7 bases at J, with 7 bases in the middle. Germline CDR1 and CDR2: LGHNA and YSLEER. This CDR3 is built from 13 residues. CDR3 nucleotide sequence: TGCGCCAGCAGCCAAGATCGAGAACAGCCCCAGCATTTT. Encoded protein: CASSQDREQPQHF.

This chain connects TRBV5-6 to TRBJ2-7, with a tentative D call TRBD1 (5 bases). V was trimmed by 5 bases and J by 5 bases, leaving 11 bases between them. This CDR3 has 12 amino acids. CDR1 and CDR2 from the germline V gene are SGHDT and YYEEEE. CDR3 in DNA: TGTGCCAGCAGTCTCCAGGGCGACGAGCAGTACTTC. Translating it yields CASSLQGDEQYF.

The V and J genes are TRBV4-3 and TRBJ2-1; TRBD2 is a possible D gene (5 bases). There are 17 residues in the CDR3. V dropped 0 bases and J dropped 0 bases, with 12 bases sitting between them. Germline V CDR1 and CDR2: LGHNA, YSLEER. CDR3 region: CASSQDSGFFSYNEQFF. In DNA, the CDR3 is TGCGCCAGCAGCCAAGACAGCGGATTCTTCTCCTACAATGAGCAGTTCTTC.

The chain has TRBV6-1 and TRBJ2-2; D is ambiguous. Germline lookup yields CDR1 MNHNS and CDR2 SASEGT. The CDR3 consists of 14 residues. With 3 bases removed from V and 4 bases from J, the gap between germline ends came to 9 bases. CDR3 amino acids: CASSEGEVTGELFF. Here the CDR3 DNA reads TGTGCCAGCAGTGAGGGCGAGGTCACCGGGGAGCTGTTTTTT.

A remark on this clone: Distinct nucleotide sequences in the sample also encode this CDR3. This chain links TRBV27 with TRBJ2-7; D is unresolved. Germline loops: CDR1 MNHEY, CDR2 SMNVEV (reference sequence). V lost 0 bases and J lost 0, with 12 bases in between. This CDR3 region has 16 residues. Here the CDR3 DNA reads TGTGCCAGCAGTTTATCGGTGGGCGATAGCTCCTACGAGCAGTACTTC. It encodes CASSLSVGDSSYEQYF.

The CDR3 reads CASSQDGEASYEQYF. The CDR3 DNA reads as TGCGCCAGCAGCCAAGACGGGGAAGCCTCCTACGAGCAGTACTTC. This rearrangement joins TRBV4-3 to TRBJ2-7; TRBD2 might be the D (5 bases). Germline V gene data show CDR1 as LGHNA and CDR2 as YSLEER. Deletions cut 0 bases from V and 0 bases from J, with 9 bases between. The CDR3 covers 15 residues.

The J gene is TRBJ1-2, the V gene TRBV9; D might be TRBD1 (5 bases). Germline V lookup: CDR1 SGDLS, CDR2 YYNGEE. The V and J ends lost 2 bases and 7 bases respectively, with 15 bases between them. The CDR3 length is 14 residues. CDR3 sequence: CASSVGAHQVGYTF. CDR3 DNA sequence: TGTGCCAGCAGCGTTGGGGCGCATCAGGTTGGCTACACCTTC.

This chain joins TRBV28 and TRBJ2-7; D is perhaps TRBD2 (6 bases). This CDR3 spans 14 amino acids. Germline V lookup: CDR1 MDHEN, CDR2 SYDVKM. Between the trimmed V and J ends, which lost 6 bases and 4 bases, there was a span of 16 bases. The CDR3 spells CASSPRAGNYEQYF. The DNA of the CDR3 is TGTGCCAGCAGCCCACGGGCGGGGAATTACGAGCAGTACTTC.

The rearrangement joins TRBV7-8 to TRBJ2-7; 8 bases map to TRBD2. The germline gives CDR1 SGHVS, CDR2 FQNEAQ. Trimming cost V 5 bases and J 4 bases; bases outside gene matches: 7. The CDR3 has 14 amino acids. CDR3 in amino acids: CASSRNSGKYEQYF. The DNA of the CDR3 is TGTGCCAGCAGCCGAAATAGCGGGAAATACGAGCAGTACTTC.

CDR3 region: CASSGPWETGFTDTQYF. CDR3 sequence (DNA): TGTGCCAGCTCGGGACCCTGGGAAACTGGGTTCACAGATACGCAGTATTTT. This chain links TRBV18 with TRBJ2-3; D could derive from TRBD1 or TRBD2 (5 bases each). Looked up from germline, CDR1 is KGHSH and CDR2 is LQKENI. The CDR3 has 17 amino acids. V gave up 6 bases and J gave up 2 bases, with 21 bases separating them.

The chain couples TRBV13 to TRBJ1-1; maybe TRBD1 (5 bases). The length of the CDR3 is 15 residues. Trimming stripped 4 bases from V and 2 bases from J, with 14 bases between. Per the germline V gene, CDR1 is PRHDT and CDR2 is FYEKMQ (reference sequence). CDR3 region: CASSSETRGNTEAFF. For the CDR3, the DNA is TGTGCCAGCAGCTCGGAGACGCGGGGCAACACTGAAGCTTTCTTT.

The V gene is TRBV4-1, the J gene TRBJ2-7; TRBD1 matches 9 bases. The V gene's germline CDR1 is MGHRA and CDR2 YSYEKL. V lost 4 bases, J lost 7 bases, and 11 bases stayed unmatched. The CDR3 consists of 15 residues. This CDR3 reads CASSPGRTGVGEQYF. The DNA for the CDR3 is TGCGCCAGCAGCCCAGGCAGGACAGGGGTGGGGGAGCAGTACTTC.

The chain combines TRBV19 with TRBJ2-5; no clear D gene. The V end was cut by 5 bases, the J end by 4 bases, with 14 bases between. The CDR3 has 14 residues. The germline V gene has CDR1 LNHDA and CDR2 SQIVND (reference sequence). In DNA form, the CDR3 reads TGTGCCAGTAGTCGGCTGCCGCAACCAGAGACCCAGTACTTC. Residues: CASSRLPQPETQYF.

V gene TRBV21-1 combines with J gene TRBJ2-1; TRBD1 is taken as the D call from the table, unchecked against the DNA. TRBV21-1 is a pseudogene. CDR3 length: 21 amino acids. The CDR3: CASSRSSVPGQEGESYNEQFF. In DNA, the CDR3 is TGTGCCAGCAGCAGATCCTCTGTCCCGGGACAGGAGGGGGAATCCTACAATGAGCAGTTCTTC.

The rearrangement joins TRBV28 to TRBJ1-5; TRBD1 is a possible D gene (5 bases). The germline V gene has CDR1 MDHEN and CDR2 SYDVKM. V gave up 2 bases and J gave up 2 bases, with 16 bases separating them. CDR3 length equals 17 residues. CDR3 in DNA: TGTGCCAGCAGTTTAGACTTGTCAGGGTATGGCAATCAGCCCCAGCATTTT. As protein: CASSLDLSGYGNQPQHF.

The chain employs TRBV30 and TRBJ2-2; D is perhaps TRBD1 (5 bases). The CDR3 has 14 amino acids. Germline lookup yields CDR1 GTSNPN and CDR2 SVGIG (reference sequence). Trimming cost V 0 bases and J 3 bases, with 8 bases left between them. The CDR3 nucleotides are TGTGCCTGGAGTGTACCAGGGTACACCGGGGAGCTGTTTTTT. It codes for CAWSVPGYTGELFF.

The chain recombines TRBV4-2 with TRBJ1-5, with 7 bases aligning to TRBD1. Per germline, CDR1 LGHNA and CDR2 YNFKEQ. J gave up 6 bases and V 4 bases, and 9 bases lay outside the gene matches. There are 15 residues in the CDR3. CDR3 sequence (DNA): TGTGCCAGCAGCCTTAATACAGGGGCCGGTCAGCCCCAGCATTTT. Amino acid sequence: CASSLNTGAGQPQHF.

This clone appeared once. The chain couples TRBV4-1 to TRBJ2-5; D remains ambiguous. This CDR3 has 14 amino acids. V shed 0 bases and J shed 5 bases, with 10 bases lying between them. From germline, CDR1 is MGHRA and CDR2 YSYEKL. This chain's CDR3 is CASSQEGKGETQYF. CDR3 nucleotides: TGCGCCAGCAGCCAAGAAGGTAAAGGGGAGACCCAGTACTTC.

CDR3 region: CASSLKTGLLETQYF. DNA of the CDR3: TGCGCCAGCAGCCTAAAGACAGGGTTGCTGGAGACCCAGTACTTC. V and J are TRBV4-1 and TRBJ2-5, with 7 bases identical to TRBD1. The CDR3 runs 15 residues. V dropped 4 bases and J dropped 5; count of bases not matched to a gene: 10. Germline V gene sequence: CDR1 MGHRA, CDR2 YSYEKL.

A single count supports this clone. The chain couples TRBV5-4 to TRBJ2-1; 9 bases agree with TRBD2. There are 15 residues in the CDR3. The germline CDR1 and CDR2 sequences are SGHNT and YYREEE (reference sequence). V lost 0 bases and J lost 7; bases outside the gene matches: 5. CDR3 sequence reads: CASSLVAGGPNEQFF. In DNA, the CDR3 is TGTGCCAGCAGCTTGGTTGCGGGAGGGCCGAATGAGCAGTTCTTC. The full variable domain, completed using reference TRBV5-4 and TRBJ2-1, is ETGVTQSPTHLIKTRGQQVTLRCSSQSGHNTVSWYQQALGQGPQFIFQYYREEENGRGNFPPRFSGLQFPNYSSELNVNALELDDSALYLCASSLVAGGPNEQFFGPGTRLTVL.

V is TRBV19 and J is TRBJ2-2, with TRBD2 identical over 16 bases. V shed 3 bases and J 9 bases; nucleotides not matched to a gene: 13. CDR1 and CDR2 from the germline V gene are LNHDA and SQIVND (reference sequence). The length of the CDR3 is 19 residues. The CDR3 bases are TGTGCCAGTAGTATTGGTAAGGGGACTAGCGGGAGGGCCCTCTGGGAGCTGTTTTTT. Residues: CASSIGKGTSGRALWELFF.

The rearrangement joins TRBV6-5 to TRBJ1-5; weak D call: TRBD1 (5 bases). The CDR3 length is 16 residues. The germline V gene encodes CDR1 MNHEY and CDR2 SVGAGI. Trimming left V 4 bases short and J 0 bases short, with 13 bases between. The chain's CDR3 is CASSSAGMYSNQPQHF. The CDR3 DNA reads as TGTGCCAGCAGTTCGGCAGGGATGTATAGCAATCAGCCCCAGCATTTT.